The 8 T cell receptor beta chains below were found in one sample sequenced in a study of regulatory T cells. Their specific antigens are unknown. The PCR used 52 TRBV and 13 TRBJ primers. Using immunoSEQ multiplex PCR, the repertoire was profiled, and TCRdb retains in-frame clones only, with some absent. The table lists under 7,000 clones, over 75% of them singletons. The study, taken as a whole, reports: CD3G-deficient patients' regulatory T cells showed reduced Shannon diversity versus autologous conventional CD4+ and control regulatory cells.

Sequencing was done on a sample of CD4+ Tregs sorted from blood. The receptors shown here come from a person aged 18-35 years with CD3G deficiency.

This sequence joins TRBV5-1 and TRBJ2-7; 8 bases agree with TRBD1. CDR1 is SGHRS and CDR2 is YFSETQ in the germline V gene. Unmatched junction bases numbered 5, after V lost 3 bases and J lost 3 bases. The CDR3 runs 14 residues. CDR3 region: CASSYGTGGYEQYF. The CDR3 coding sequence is TGCGCCAGCAGCTATGGTACAGGGGGCTACGAGCAGTACTTC.

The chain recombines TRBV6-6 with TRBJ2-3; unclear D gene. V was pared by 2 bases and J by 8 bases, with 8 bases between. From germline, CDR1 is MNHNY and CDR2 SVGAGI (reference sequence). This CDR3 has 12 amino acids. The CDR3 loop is CASSYHPGTQYF. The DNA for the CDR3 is TGTGCCAGCAGTTACCATCCGGGTACGCAGTATTTT.

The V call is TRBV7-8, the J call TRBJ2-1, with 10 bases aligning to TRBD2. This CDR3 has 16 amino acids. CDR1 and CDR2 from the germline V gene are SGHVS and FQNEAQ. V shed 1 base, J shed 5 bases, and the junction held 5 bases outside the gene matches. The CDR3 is CASSLGAGGPHNEQFF. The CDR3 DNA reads TGTGCCAGCAGCTTAGGAGCGGGAGGGCCTCACAATGAGCAGTTCTTC.

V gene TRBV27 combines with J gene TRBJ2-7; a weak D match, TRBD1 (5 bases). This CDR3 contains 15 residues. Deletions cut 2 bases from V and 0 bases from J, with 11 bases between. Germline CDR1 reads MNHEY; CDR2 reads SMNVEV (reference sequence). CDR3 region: CASSLKAGPSYEQYF. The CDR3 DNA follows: TGTGCCAGCAGTTTAAAGGCAGGGCCCTCCTACGAGCAGTACTTC.

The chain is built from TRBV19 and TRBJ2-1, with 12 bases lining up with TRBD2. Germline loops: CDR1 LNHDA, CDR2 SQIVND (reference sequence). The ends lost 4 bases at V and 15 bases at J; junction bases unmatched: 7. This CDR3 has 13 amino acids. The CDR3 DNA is TGTGCCAGTAGTACCGGACTAGCGGGGAATTTGTTCTTC. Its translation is CASSTGLAGNLFF.

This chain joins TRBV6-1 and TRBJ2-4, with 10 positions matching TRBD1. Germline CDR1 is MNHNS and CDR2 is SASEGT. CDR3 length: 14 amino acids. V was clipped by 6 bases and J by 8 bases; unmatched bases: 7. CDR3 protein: CASRDRQGAYIQYF. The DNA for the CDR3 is TGTGCCAGCAGGGATAGACAGGGGGCTTACATTCAGTACTTC.

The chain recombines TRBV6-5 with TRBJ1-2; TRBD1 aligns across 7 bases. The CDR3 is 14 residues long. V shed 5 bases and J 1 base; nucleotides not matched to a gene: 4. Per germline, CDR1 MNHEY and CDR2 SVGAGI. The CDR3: CASSRGTVNYGYTF. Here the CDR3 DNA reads TGTGCCAGCAGTCGGGGGACAGTTAACTATGGCTACACCTTC.

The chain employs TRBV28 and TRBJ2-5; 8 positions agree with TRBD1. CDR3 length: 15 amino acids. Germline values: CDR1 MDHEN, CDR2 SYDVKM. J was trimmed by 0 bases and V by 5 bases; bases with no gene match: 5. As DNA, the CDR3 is TGTGCCAGCAGTCACAGGGGGTACCACCAAGAGACCCAGTACTTC. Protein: CASSHRGYHQETQYF.